This record looks at one T cell receptor (beta chain) sequence and its context. In the original workflow: Junction-only immunoSEQ data arrived without quality scores, meaning filtering differed. Assay used: immunoSEQ multiplex PCR; TCRdb lists only in-frame clones, some missing. For V, J and clone size, that table is used; D and trimming come from the DNA. The sample has over a million clones, about four fifths seen once. The data belong to a study of shared clonotypes between healthy human individuals. The TCR sequence derives from a man between 18 and 29 years old in good health. Some clones in this sample may be carry-over from other donors' samples. Sequenced: memory CD4+ T cells from PBMCs. Subset specified: CD45RA-negative fraction.

The CDR3 is CASSLYRLAGGDEQFF. CDR3 DNA: TGTGCCAGCAGCTTGTATAGACTAGCGGGAGGGGATGAGCAGTTCTTC. V usage is TRBV5-4 and J usage is TRBJ2-1, with TRBD2 matching 14 bases. Germline V gives CDR1 SGHNT, CDR2 YYREEE (reference sequence). CDR3 length: 16 residues. The J segment lost 8 bases and the V segment lost 1 base, leaving 5 bases of the junction unmatched.